The present T cell receptor beta chain was sequenced within a study of T-cell reconstitution after alpha-beta-depleted transplantation in children. Unmatched junction bases numbered 7, after V lost 4 bases and J lost 1 base. CDR3 length: 17 residues. The germline V gene encodes CDR1 MGHRA and CDR2 YSYEKL. This sample's TCRbeta library carried unique molecular identifier barcodes. TCRdb redid the calling of the PCR reads with MiXCR, one entry per CDR3 protein. The sample lists a few hundred thousand distinct CDR3 sequences, roughly 18% occurring once. This sequence originates from a human donor who donated a stem cell graft to a child with acute lymphoblastic leukemia. Here the sequenced sample was PBMCs from the stem cell graft donor, taken from the stem cell graft. The rearrangement links TRBV4-1 to TRBJ2-2; 9 positions agree with TRBD2. CDR3 DNA sequence: TGCGCCAGCAGCCGTATCCTAGCGGGGCTGAACACCGGGGAGCTGTTTTTT. Protein product: CASSRILAGLNTGELFF.